A selection of T cell receptor beta chains follows, all from one sample in a study of shared clonotypes between healthy human individuals. Assay used: immunoSEQ multiplex PCR; TCRdb lists only in-frame clones, some missing. The sample shows 1,500,000 or so clones, approximately 98.5% of them seen only once. Sequenced input: naive CD4+ T cells sorted from blood. The receptors here all came from a man aged 25 to 40 in good health. Both conserved end residues are part of each CDR3. D genes are given only for firm matches. Size values are once, few and many counts, or a class for expanded clones, and some rows have none.

>15|-|TRBJ1-5|TRBV7-2|TRBD1
CASTLATGNFQPQHF
TGTGCCAGCACCCTAGCGACAGGGAATTTTCAGCCCCAGCATTTT
>12|-|TRBJ2-5|TRBV27|-
CASSSLVGTQYF
TGTGCCAGCAGTTCCCTTGTAGGGACCCAGTACTTC
>14|-|TRBJ2-5|TRBV10-3|TRBD2
CATQGLAGEETQYF
TGTGCCACCCAGGGACTAGCGGGGGAAGAGACCCAGTACTTC
>11|-|TRBJ2-7|TRBV29-1|-
CSYSTGVEQYF
TGCAGCTACTCAACGGGGGTCGAGCAGTACTTC
>15|-|TRBJ2-3|TRBV6-5|-
CASSYGGAGTDTQYF
TGTGCCAGCAGTTACGGTGGGGCCGGCACAGATACGCAGTATTTT
>14|-|TRBJ1-1|TRBV5-4|TRBD1
CASSLDRGRAEAFF
TGTGCCAGCAGCTTGGACAGGGGGCGAGCCGAAGCTTTCTTT
>14|-|TRBJ2-3|TRBV11-2|-
CASSSRSRGDTQYF
TGTGCCAGCAGCTCACGAAGTAGGGGAGATACGCAGTATTTT
>19|-|TRBJ2-7|TRBV30|TRBD1
CAWGRIDRLLSTGAYEQYF
TGTGCCTGGGGCCGCATTGATCGACTTTTATCGACAGGGGCCTACGAGCAGTACTTC
>13|-|TRBJ2-7|TRBV28|TRBD1
CASRAGGIYEQYF
TGTGCCAGCAGGGCAGGGGGAATCTACGAGCAGTACTTC
>14|-|TRBJ2-3|TRBV5-1|-
CASSSGLLADTQYF
TGCGCCAGCAGCTCTGGACTGCTGGCAGATACGCAGTATTTT
>13|-|TRBJ2-7|TRBV18|-
CASSPSTDPGRSF
TGTGCCAGCTCACCTTCGACAGATCCGGGACGAAGCTTC
>14|once|TRBJ2-2|TRBV21-1|-
CASSVGPGEGELFF
TGTGCCAGCAGCGTTGGCCCCGGGGAGGGGGAGCTGTTTTTT
>13|-|TRBJ2-1|TRBV28|-
CASSSLTRGEQFF
TGTGCCAGCAGTTCCTTAACACGGGGTGAGCAGTTCTTC
>18|-|TRBJ2-5|TRBV12-5|TRBD2
CASGLGGLAGDSRETQYF
TGTGCTAGTGGTTTGGGGGGACTAGCGGGAGATTCCCGAGAGACCCAGTACTTC
>13|-|TRBJ2-2|TRBV7-9|-
CASSLGTGGELFF
TGTGCCAGCAGCTTAGGAACGGGCGGGGAGCTGTTTTTT
>14|-|TRBJ2-5|TRBV2|TRBD1
CASRIGTVEETQYF
TGTGCCAGCAGGATAGGGACAGTGGAAGAGACCCAGTACTTC
>14|-|TRBJ2-7|TRBV15|-
CATSVDGGRYEQYF
TGTGCCACCAGCGTGGACGGGGGGCGCTACGAGCAGTACTTC
>15|-|TRBJ1-3|TRBV6-5|-
CASSVRHHSGNTIYF
TGTGCCAGCAGTGTACGCCACCACTCTGGAAACACCATATATTTT
>15|-|TRBJ1-2|TRBV28|-
CASSRPQGLGYGYTF
TGTGCCAGCAGCCGTCCTCAGGGGTTGGGCTATGGCTACACCTTC
>14|-|TRBJ1-5|TRBV9|-
CASSVGNGNQPQHF
TGTGCCAGCAGCGTAGGTAACGGGAATCAGCCCCAGCATTTT
>13|-|TRBJ1-2|TRBV5-6|-
CASSLTETDGYTF
TGTGCCAGCAGCCTGACGGAGACGGATGGCTACACCTTC
>14|-|TRBJ2-1|TRBV10-3|TRBD1
CAISGDRGVSEQFF
TGTGCCATCAGTGGGGACAGGGGAGTTTCGGAGCAGTTCTTC
>13|-|TRBJ2-2|TRBV7-3|-
CASSPIVTGELFF
TGTGCCAGCAGCCCAATCGTCACCGGGGAGCTGTTTTTT
>17|-|TRBJ1-2|TRBV28|TRBD1
CASSRTGGEGWAYGYTF
TGTGCCAGCAGCAGGACAGGGGGCGAAGGGTGGGCCTATGGCTACACCTTC
>15|-|TRBJ1-1|TRBV19|TRBD1
CASSYPGGSSTEAFF
TGTGCCAGTAGTTACCCAGGGGGTAGCAGCACTGAAGCTTTCTTT
>16|-|TRBJ2-7|TRBV7-8|TRBD2
CASSLIASSGTYEQYF
TGTGCCAGCAGTCTTATAGCCTCCAGCGGGACCTACGAGCAGTACTTC
>15|-|TRBJ2-1|TRBV7-2|-
CASSLTYRSYNEQFF
TGTGCCAGCAGCTTAACCTATCGTTCCTACAATGAGCAGTTCTTC
>14|-|TRBJ2-7|TRBV5-1|-
CASSLGQLTYEQYF
TGCGCCAGCAGCTTGGGACAGCTTACCTACGAGCAGTACTTC
>16|-|TRBJ1-3|TRBV18|TRBD1
CASSPPGTASGNTIYF
TGTGCCAGCTCACCACCAGGGACAGCCTCTGGAAACACCATATATTTT
>15|-|TRBJ2-7|TRBV6-5|TRBD2
CASSYSELAGYEQYF
TGTGCCAGCAGTTACTCAGAACTAGCGGGCTACGAGCAGTACTTC
>16|-|TRBJ2-3|TRBV30|-
CAWSSNPLASADTQYF
TGTGCCTGGAGTAGTAATCCCCTAGCGAGCGCAGATACGCAGTATTTT
>11|-|TRBJ1-5|TRBV20-1|-
CSASLGQPQHF
TGCAGTGCTAGTCTTGGGCAGCCCCAGCATTTT
>16|-|TRBJ1-3|TRBV19|-
CASSTGRAVSGNTIYF
TGTGCCAGTAGTACAGGCCGTGCGGTATCTGGAAACACCATATATTTT
>17|-|TRBJ2-6|TRBV27|-
CASSLSAFGSGANVLTF
TGTGCCAGCAGTTTATCAGCCTTCGGATCTGGGGCCAACGTCCTGACTTTC
>15|-|TRBJ2-2|TRBV28|TRBD2
CASSLLRRESGELFF
TGTGCCAGCAGTCTCTTAAGGCGGGAGTCCGGGGAGCTGTTTTTT
>15|-|TRBJ2-1|TRBV7-7|TRBD2
CASSQGLAGYSEQFF
TGTGCCAGCAGCCAGGGACTAGCGGGATACAGTGAGCAGTTCTTC
>15|-|TRBJ1-1|TRBV6-5|-
CASSYFYGGNTEAFF
TGTGCCAGCAGTTACTTCTACGGGGGGAACACTGAAGCTTTCTTT
>20|-|TRBJ1-3|TRBV11-3|-
CASSYCGSSRGLVAGNTIYF
TGTGCCAGCAGCTACTGTGGATCCTCTCGTGGACTTGTCGCCGGAAACACCATATATTTT
>13|-|TRBJ2-2|TRBV5-6|-
CASSSRWTGELFF
TGTGCCAGCAGCTCCCGGTGGACCGGGGAGCTGTTTTTT
>13|-|TRBJ2-1|TRBV11-2|-
CASSLPAYNEQFF
TGTGCCAGCAGCTTACCTGCCTACAATGAGCAGTTCTTC
>12|-|TRBJ2-7|TRBV11-2|-
CASSLGLDEQYF
TGTGCCAGCAGCTTAGGGTTAGACGAGCAGTACTTC
>12|-|TRBJ2-7|TRBV10-3|TRBD1
CAISDRAYEQYF
TGTGCCATCAGCGACAGGGCCTACGAGCAGTACTTC
>16|-|TRBJ1-3|TRBV7-8|-
CASSLESRTGGDTIYF
TGTGCCAGCAGCCTAGAGTCGAGGACCGGGGGAGACACCATATATTTT
>15|-|TRBJ1-5|TRBV6-4|TRBD1
CASSPGQGSNQPQHF
TGTGCCAGCAGTCCAGGACAGGGAAGCAATCAGCCCCAGCATTTT
>14|-|TRBJ1-1|TRBV5-1|-
CASSFRGSNTEAFF
TGCGCCAGCAGCTTTCGTGGAAGTAACACTGAAGCTTTCTTT
>14|-|TRBJ1-4|TRBV10-2|-
CASRGMGTNEKLFF
TGCGCCAGCAGGGGGATGGGCACTAATGAAAAACTGTTTTTT
>17|-|TRBJ2-3|TRBV7-9|TRBD2
CASSLPSGRAGTDTQYF
TGTGCCAGCAGCTTACCCTCAGGGAGAGCGGGGACAGATACGCAGTATTTT
>14|-|TRBJ2-1|TRBV9|-
CASSATASYNEQFF
TGTGCCAGCAGCGCCACGGCTTCCTACAATGAGCAGTTCTTC
>13|-|TRBJ2-7|TRBV2|-
CASREFGANEQYF
TGTGCCAGCAGGGAGTTTGGAGCGAACGAGCAGTACTTC
>16|-|TRBJ2-1|TRBV19|TRBD2
CASSRLAGDRGDEQFF
TGTGCCAGTAGTAGACTAGCGGGAGACCGAGGCGATGAGCAGTTCTTC
>15|-|TRBJ2-2|TRBV4-2|-
CASSHPGDYTGELFF
TGTGCCAGCAGCCATCCCGGCGATTACACCGGGGAGCTGTTTTTT
>15|-|TRBJ1-4|TRBV6-1|TRBD1
CASSGDRGFLEKLFF
TGTGCCAGCAGCGGGGACAGGGGGTTTCTTGAAAAACTGTTTTTT
>15|-|TRBJ2-3|TRBV2|-
CASSVRATPTDTQYF
TGTGCCAGCAGTGTGCGCGCGACCCCCACAGATACGCAGTATTTT
>12|-|TRBJ2-1|TRBV4-1|-
CASSQMFSEQFF
TGCGCCAGCAGCCAAATGTTTAGCGAGCAGTTCTTC
>18|-|TRBJ2-1|TRBV9|TRBD2
CASSVQTGTSGNIDEQFF
TGTGCCAGCAGCGTTCAAACCGGGACTAGCGGGAATATCGATGAGCAGTTCTTC
>12|-|TRBJ1-5|TRBV28|-
CASSGPGQPQHF
TGTGCCAGCAGTGGTCCGGGTCAGCCCCAGCATTTT
>17|-|TRBJ2-2|TRBV18|-
CASSPPARPRGTGELFF
TGTGCCAGCTCACCACCGGCCCGACCTCGTGGCACCGGGGAGCTGTTTTTT
>14|-|TRBJ2-2|TRBV6-5|-
CASSSDGGTGELFF
TGTGCCAGCAGCTCCGACGGGGGCACCGGGGAGCTGTTTTTT
>16|-|TRBJ2-3|TRBV5-4|-
CASSLALREPTDTQYF
TGTGCCAGCAGCTTGGCCTTGAGGGAACCCACAGATACGCAGTATTTT